This T cell receptor (beta chain) comes out of a study of blood T cells in healthy people across ages. Study summary: Capture via template switching afforded approximately one barcoded beta molecule per two T cells.

The V segment lost 2 bases and the J segment 8 bases; nucleotides outside the gene matches: 9. The CDR3 is made up of 14 amino acids. CDR1 is DFQATT and CDR2 is SNEGSKA in the germline V gene (reference sequence). Primers used in a second PCR of about 7 to 12 cycles were a sample-barcoded 5' primer and a J-beta primer mix. Per sample, CDR3-containing paired-end reads numbered at least 2.5 million. TCRdb reprocessed the 5' RACE reads via MiXCR and lists one record per CDR3 protein. The repertoire holds about 1.6 million distinct CDR3 sequences, roughly 32% seen once, with about 11% in the top ten. To note about this clonotype: What it binds is not known.

Study conclusions and caveats: While age rose, TCR beta diversity per million T cells dropped in a roughly linear way. Any conclusive comparison of naive versus antigen-experienced cells was prevented by using unsorted PBMCs.

The chain is built from TRBV20-1 and TRBJ2-1; 7 bases fit TRBD2. The material sequenced was blood. The TCR comes from a woman aged 30 to 39 in good health. The CDR3 bases are TGCAGTGCTAGATCGGGGAGGGTTCTATATGAGCAGTTCTTC. Its protein is CSARSGRVLYEQFF.